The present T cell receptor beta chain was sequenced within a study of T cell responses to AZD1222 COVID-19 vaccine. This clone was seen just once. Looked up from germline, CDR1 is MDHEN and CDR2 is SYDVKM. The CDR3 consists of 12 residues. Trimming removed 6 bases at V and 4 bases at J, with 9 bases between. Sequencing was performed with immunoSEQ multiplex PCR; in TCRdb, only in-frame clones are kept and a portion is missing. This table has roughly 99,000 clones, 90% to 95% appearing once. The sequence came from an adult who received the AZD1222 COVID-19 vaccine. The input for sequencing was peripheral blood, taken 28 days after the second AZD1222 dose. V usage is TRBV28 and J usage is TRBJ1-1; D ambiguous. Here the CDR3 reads CASRQGSTEAFF. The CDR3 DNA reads TGTGCCAGCAGACAAGGGAGCACTGAAGCTTTCTTT.